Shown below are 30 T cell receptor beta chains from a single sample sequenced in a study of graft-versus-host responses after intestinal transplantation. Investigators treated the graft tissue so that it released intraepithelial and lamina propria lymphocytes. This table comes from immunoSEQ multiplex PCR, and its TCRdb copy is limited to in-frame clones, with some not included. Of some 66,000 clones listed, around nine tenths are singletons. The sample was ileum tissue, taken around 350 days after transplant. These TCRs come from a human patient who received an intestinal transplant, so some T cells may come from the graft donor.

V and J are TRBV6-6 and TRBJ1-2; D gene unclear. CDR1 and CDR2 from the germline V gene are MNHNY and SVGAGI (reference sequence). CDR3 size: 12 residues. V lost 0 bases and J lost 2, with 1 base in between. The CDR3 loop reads CASSYSNYGYTF. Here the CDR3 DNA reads TGTGCCAGCAGTTACTCCAACTATGGCTACACCTTC.

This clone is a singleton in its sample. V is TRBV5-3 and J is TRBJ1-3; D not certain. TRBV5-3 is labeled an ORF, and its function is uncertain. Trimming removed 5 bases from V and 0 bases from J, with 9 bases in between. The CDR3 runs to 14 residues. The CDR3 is CARRAASSGNTIYF. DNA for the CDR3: TGTGCCAGAAGGGCCGCCAGCTCTGGAAACACCATATATTTT.

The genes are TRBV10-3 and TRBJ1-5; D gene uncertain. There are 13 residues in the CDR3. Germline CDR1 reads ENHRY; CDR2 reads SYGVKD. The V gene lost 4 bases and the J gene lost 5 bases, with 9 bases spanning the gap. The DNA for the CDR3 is TGTGCCATCAGTGCAGCTAGGGATCAGCCCCAGCATTTT. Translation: CAISAARDQPQHF.

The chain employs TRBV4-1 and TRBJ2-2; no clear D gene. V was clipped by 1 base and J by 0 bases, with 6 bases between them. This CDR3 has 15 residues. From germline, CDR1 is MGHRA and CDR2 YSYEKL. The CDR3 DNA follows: TGCGCCAGCAGCCAAGGGCCGGCGAACACCGGGGAGCTGTTTTTT. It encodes CASSQGPANTGELFF.

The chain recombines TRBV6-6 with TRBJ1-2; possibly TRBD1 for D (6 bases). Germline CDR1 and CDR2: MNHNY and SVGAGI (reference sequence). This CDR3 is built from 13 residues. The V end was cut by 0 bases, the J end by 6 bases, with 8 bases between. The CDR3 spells CASSYSPGDGYTF. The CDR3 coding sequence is TGTGCCAGCAGTTACTCTCCAGGGGATGGCTACACCTTC.

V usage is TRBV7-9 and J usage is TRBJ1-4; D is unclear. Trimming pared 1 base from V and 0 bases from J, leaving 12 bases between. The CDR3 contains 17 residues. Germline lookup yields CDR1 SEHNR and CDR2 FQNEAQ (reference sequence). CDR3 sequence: CASSLVTVASTNEKLFF. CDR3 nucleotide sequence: TGTGCCAGCAGCTTAGTGACGGTAGCCTCAACTAATGAAAAACTGTTTTTT.

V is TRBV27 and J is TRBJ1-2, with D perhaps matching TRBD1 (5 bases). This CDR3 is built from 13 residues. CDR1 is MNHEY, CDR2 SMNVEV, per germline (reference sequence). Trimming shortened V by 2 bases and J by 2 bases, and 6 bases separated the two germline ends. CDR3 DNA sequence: TGTGCCAGCAGTTTAGAGGGGAACTATGGCTACACCTTC. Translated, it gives CASSLEGNYGYTF.

The CDR3 spells CASSLGTHWADTQYF. CDR3 nucleotides: TGCGCCAGCAGCTTGGGCACCCACTGGGCAGATACGCAGTATTTT. The J gene is TRBJ2-3, the V gene TRBV5-1, with D hard to call. Germline V gene sequence: CDR1 SGHRS, CDR2 YFSETQ. Trimming left V 0 bases short and J 4 bases short, with 12 bases between. This CDR3 comprises 15 residues.

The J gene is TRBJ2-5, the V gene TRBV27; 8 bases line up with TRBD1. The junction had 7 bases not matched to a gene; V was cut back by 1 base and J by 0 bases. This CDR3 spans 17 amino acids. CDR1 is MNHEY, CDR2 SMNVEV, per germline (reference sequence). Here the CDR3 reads CASSLFGQGPNQETQYF. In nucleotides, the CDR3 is TGTGCCAGCAGTTTATTTGGACAGGGCCCCAACCAAGAGACCCAGTACTTC.

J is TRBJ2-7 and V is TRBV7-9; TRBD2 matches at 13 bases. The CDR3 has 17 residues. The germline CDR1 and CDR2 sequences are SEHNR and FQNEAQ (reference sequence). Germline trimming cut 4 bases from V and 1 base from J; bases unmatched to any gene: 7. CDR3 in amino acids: CASSSRLAGGFSYEQYF. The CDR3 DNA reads TGTGCCAGCAGCTCCCGACTAGCGGGGGGTTTTTCCTACGAGCAGTACTTC.

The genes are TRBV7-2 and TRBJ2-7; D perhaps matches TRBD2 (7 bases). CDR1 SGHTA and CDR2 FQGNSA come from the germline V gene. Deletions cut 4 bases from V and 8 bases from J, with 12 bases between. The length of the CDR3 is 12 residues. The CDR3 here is CASSSSGGQQYF. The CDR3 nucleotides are TGTGCCAGCAGCTCGTCGGGGGGCCAGCAGTACTTC.

CDR3 residues: CASSSGLAGINEQFF. CDR3 sequence (DNA): TGTGCCAGTAGCTCGGGACTAGCGGGTATTAATGAGCAGTTCTTC. The rearrangement uses TRBV19 and TRBJ2-1; the match to TRBD2 covers 12 bases. This CDR3 has 15 amino acids. Germline V CDR1 and CDR2: LNHDA, SQIVND (reference sequence). The V segment lost 6 bases and the J segment 7 bases; nucleotides outside the gene matches: 7.

The CDR3 loop reads CASSLAVSGTHEQYF. DNA of the CDR3: TGTGCCAGCAGTTTAGCGGTTTCCGGGACCCACGAGCAGTACTTC. The J gene is TRBJ2-7, the V gene TRBV6-5, with D possibly TRBD2 on 6 matching bases. CDR3 size: 15 residues. The V gene lost 4 bases and the J gene lost 5 bases, with 18 bases spanning the gap. Germline loops: CDR1 MNHEY, CDR2 SVGAGI.

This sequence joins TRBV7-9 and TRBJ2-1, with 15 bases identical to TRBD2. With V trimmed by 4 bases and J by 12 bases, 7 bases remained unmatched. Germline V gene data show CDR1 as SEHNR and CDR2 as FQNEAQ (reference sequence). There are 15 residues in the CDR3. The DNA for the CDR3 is TGTGCCAGCAGCTCCACCGGGACTAGCGGGGGGCCGCAGTTCTTC. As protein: CASSSTGTSGGPQFF. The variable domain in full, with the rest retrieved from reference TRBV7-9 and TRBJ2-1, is DTGVSQNPRHKITKRGQNVTFRCDPISEHNRLYWYRQTLGQGPEFLTYFQNEAQLEKSRLLSDRFSAERPKGSFSTLEIQRTEQGDSAMYLCASSSTGTSGGPQFFGPGTRLTVL.

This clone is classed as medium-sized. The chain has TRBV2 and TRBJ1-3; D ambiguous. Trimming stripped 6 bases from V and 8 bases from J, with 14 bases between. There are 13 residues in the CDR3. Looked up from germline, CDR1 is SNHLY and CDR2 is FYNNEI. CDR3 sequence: CASSPTPLDTIYF. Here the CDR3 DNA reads TGTGCCAGCAGCCCTACCCCTTTGGACACCATATATTTT.

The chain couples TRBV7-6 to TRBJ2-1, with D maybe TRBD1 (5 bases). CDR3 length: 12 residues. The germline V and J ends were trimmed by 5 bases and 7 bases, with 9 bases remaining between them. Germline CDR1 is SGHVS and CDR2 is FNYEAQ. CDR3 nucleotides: TGTGCCAGCAGCCCCGACAGAAATGAGCAGTTCTTC. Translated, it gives CASSPDRNEQFF.

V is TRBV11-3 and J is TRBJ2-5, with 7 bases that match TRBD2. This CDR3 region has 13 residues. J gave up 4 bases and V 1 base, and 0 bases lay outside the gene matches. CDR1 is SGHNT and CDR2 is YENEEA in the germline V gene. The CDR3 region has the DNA TGTGCCAGCAGCTTAGCGGGAGGAGAGACCCAGTACTTC. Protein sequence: CASSLAGGETQYF.

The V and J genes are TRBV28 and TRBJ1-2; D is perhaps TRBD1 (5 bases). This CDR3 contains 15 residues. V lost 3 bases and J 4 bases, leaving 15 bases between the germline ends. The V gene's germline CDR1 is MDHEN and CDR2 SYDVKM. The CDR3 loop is CASSLGGQGGYGYTF. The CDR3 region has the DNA TGTGCCAGCAGTTTGGGCGGGCAGGGAGGCTATGGCTACACCTTC.

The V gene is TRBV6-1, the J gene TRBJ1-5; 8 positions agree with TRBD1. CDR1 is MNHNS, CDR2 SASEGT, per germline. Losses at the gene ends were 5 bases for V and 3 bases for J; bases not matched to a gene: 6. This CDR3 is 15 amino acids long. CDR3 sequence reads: CASSQGAGLNQPQHF. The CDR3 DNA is TGTGCCAGCAGTCAGGGGGCGGGTCTCAATCAGCCCCAGCATTTT.

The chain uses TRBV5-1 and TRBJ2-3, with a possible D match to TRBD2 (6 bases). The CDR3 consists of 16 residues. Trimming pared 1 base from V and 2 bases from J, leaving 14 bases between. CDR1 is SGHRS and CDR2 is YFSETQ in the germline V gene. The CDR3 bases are TGCGCCAGCAGCTTGTTAGGTAGCGGCAACACAGATACGCAGTATTTT. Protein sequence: CASSLLGSGNTDTQYF.

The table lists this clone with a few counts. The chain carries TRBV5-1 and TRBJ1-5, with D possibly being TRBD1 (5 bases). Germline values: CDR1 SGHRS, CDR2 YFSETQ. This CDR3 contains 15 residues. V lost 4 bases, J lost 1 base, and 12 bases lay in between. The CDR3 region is CASSAGPSSNQPQHF. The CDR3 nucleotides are TGCGCCAGCAGCGCGGGACCATCAAGCAATCAGCCCCAGCATTTT. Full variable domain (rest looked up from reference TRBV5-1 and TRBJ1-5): KAGVTQTPRYLIKTRGQQVTLSCSPISGHRSVSWYQQTPGQGLQFLFEYFSETQRNKGNFPGRFSGRQFSNSRSEMNVSTLELGDSALYLCASSAGPSSNQPQHFGDGTRLSIL.

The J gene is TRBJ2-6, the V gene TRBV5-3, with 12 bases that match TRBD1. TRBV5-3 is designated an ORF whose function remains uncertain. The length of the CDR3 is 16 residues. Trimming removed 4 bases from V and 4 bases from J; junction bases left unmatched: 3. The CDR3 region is CARSRDRGRGANVLTF. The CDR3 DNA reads TGTGCCAGAAGCCGGGACAGGGGGCGCGGGGCCAACGTCCTGACTTTC.

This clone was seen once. CDR3 DNA sequence: TGTGCCAGCAGCCCTCGACAGGGGGCACAGCCCCAGCATTTT. Its translation is CASSPRQGAQPQHF. The chain employs TRBV7-8 and TRBJ1-5, with 10 bases matching TRBD1. Germline V gene data show CDR1 as SGHVS and CDR2 as FQNEAQ. The V gene end was trimmed by 5 bases and the J gene end by 7 bases; junction bases not matched to a gene: 5. There are 14 residues in the CDR3.

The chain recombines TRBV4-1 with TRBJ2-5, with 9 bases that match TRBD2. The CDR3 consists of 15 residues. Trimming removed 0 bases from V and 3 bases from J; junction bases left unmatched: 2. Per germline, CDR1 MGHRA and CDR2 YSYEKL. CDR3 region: CASSQEGTSKETQYF. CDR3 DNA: TGCGCCAGCAGCCAAGAGGGGACTAGCAAAGAGACCCAGTACTTC.

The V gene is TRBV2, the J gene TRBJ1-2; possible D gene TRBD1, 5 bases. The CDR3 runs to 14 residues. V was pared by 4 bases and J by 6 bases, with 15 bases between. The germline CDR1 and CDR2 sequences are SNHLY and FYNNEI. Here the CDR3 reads CASSGDGLWNGYTF. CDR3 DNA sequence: TGTGCCAGCAGTGGGGACGGACTTTGGAATGGCTACACCTTC.

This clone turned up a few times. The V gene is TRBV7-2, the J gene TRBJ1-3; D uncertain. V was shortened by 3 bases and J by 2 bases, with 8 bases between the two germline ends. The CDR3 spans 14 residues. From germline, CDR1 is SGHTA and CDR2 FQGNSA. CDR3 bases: TGTGCCAGCAGCTTCATCGGGGCTGGAAACACCATATATTTT. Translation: CASSFIGAGNTIYF.

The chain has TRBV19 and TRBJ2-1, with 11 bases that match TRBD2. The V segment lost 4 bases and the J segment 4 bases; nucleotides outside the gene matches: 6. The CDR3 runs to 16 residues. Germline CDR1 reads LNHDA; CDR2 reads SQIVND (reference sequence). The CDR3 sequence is CASSTDTSGGYNEQFF. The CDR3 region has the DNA TGTGCCAGTAGTACCGACACTAGCGGGGGTTACAATGAGCAGTTCTTC.

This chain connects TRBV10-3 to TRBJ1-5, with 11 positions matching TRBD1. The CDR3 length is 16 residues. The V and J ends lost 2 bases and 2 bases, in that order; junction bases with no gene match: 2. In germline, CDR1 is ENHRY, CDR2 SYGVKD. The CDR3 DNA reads TGTGCCATCAGTGAGGGGACAGGGGGAGGCAATCAGCCCCAGCATTTT. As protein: CAISEGTGGGNQPQHF.

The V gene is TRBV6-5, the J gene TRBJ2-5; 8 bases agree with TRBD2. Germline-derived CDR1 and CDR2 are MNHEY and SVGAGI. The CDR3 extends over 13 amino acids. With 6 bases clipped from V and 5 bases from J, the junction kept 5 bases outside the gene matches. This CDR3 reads CASSLPGGETQYF. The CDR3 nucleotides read TGTGCCAGCAGCCTGCCGGGAGGGGAGACCCAGTACTTC.

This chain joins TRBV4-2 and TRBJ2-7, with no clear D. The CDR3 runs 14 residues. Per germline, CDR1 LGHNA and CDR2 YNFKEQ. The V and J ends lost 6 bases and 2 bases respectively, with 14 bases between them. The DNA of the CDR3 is TGTGCCAGCAGTCTTGAACTACGGGCCTACGAGCAGTACTTC. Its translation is CASSLELRAYEQYF.